This record concerns one T cell receptor (beta chain) sequence. This CDR3 is 14 amino acids long. CDR1 and CDR2 (germline): SEHNR, FQNEAQ (reference sequence). A second about 6 to 12 cycle PCR used barcoded and J-beta primers. Each CDR3 protein gets one entry after TCRdb re-called the 5' RACE reads with MiXCR. This sample has about 800,000 distinct CDR3 sequences, with over 45% found just once. This sample was taken from a study of blood T cells in healthy people across ages. The chain recombines TRBV7-9 with TRBJ2-4; possibly TRBD1 for D (6 bases). The DNA end is more similar to TRBJ2-7, so the J call may be wrong. This TCR was recovered from a man aged 25 to 40 in good health. What was sequenced was blood. CDR3 sequence (DNA): TGTGCCAGCTCAGGGGTTCACGACTCCTACGAGCAGTACTTC. As protein: CASSGVHDSYEQYF.